A single sample is the source of the 6 T cell receptor beta chains below, sequenced in a study of blood T cell repertoires in COVID-19. Data came from immunoSEQ multiplex PCR; TCRdb stores just in-frame clones and leaves some out. The top ten hold roughly 15% of the sample, which has 200,000 to 250,000 clones, almost 90% seen once. Input material: PBMCs or T cells enriched from blood (not recorded which). The receptors originated from a man under 40 who had been exposed to COVID-19.

The rearrangement joins TRBV29-1 to TRBJ1-4, with 10 bases aligning to TRBD1. The CDR3 extends over 13 amino acids. Germline CDR1 SQVTM, CDR2 ANQGSEA. V dropped 4 bases and J dropped 8; count of bases not matched to a gene: 4. In DNA, the CDR3 is TGCAGCGTTGTGGGACAGGGGACCGAAAAACTGTTTTTT. It translates to CSVVGQGTEKLFF.

J is TRBJ2-3 and V is TRBV6-2 or TRBV6-3, with TRBD2 identical over 8 bases. Germline V gene data show CDR1 as MNHEY and CDR2 as SVGEGT. The CDR3 length is 15 residues. The junction had 4 bases not matched to a gene; V was cut back by 2 bases and J by 3 bases. The CDR3 sequence is CASSYDRGGTDTQYF. The CDR3 DNA follows: TGTGCCAGCAGTTACGACCGGGGGGGGACAGATACGCAGTATTTT.

The V and J genes are TRBV11-2 and TRBJ2-1; D unclear. This CDR3 spans 17 amino acids. The germline CDR1 and CDR2 sequences are SGHAT and FQNNGV. The V end lost 0 bases, the J end lost 3 bases, and 15 bases lay between the germline ends. The CDR3 coding sequence is TGTGCCAGCAGCTTAGAGGCCAGAAATATTATCTACAATGAGCAGTTCTTC. This gives the protein CASSLEARNIIYNEQFF.

The rearrangement uses TRBV6-5 and TRBJ1-1, with no clear D. The CDR3 runs 15 residues. The germline V gene encodes CDR1 MNHEY and CDR2 SVGAGI. The germline V and J ends were trimmed by 3 bases and 1 base, with 12 bases remaining between them. The CDR3 reads CASSYRTPANTEAFF. CDR3 coding DNA: TGTGCCAGCAGTTATCGGACTCCAGCGAACACTGAAGCTTTCTTT.

The DNA of the CDR3 is TGTGCCAGCAGCGCACCTAAACAAGAGACCCAGTACTTC. This sequence encodes CASSAPKQETQYF. This rearrangement joins TRBV21-1 to TRBJ2-5; whether TRBD2, the table's D call, matches the DNA was not checked. TRBV21-1 is listed as a pseudogene. This CDR3 is built from 13 residues.

The chain combines TRBV19 with TRBJ2-7, with 7 bases identical to TRBD2. With 2 bases clipped from V and 3 bases from J, the junction kept 7 bases outside the gene matches. The CDR3 runs to 15 residues. Germline V gene lookup returns CDR1 LNHDA and CDR2 SQIVND (reference sequence). As DNA, the CDR3 is TGTGCCAGTAGTATAATGACGGGGGGTATCTACGAGCAGTACTTC. Amino acids: CASSIMTGGIYEQYF.